The 24 T cell receptor beta chains reported below all come from one sample, sequenced in a study of blood T cells in healthy people across ages. For the second PCR, which ran for about 6 to 11 cycles, a sample-barcoded 5' primer and a J-beta primer mix were used. Each CDR3 protein is one row after TCRdb ran MiXCR on the 5' RACE reads. The top ten clones hold more than 25% of a sample with 780,000 or so distinct CDR3 sequences, around 50% of them seen once. The sample consisted of blood. Every receptor here comes from a man aged 40-49 years in good health.

The chain links TRBV6-5 to TRBJ1-1; tentatively, D is TRBD1 (5 bases). The CDR3 covers 17 residues. Trimming stripped 2 bases from V and 5 bases from J, with 21 bases between. The germline gives CDR1 MNHEY, CDR2 SVGAGI. The CDR3 protein is CASSYEGRDGGWTEAFF. The CDR3 nucleotides read TGTGCCAGCAGTTACGAGGGCAGGGACGGGGGTTGGACTGAAGCTTTCTTT.

The rearrangement uses TRBV20-1 and TRBJ2-4; TRBD1 might be the D (6 bases). The DNA end lines up better with TRBJ2-7; the J call may be wrong. In germline, CDR1 is DFQATT, CDR2 SNEGSKA (reference sequence). This CDR3 region has 15 residues. The chain's CDR3 is CSARILGATPYEQYF. CDR3 DNA: TGCAGTGCTAGGATCCTGGGGGCGACACCCTACGAGCAGTACTTC.

This rearrangement joins TRBV20-1 to TRBJ1-2, with D unclear. The CDR3 runs to 15 residues. CDR1 and CDR2 (germline): DFQATT, SNEGSKA (reference sequence). Trimming left V 0 bases short and J 8 bases short, with 19 bases between. The CDR3 DNA follows: TGCAGTGCTAGAGATGCAGTGGCCCCGGCCGGCGGCTACACCTTC. This encodes CSARDAVAPAGGYTF.

This clonotype was seen a handful of times. The genes are TRBV28 and TRBJ2-1, with D maybe TRBD2 (6 bases). The ends were cut back, 6 bases at V and 3 bases at J, with 15 bases in the middle. This CDR3 comprises 15 residues. Germline V CDR1 and CDR2: MDHEN, SYDVKM. CDR3 bases: TGTGCCAGCAGAGGGGACTCCGACGGCTACAATGAGCAGTTCTTC. It encodes CASRGDSDGYNEQFF.

The chain has TRBV29-1 and TRBJ2-3, with 12 bases lining up with TRBD2. The germline gives CDR1 SQVTM, CDR2 ANQGSEA. The length of the CDR3 is 15 residues. V shed 6 bases and J 1 base; nucleotides not matched to a gene: 5. CDR3 DNA sequence: TGCAGCGTAGAGACTAGCGGGAGCCGCACAGATACGCAGTATTTT. Its protein product is CSVETSGSRTDTQYF.

This clonotype is a singleton in its sample. This chain connects TRBV4-3 to TRBJ2-1; D perhaps matches TRBD2 (6 bases). The length of the CDR3 is 16 residues. Trimming stripped 0 bases from V and 9 bases from J, with 18 bases between. Germline V gives CDR1 LGHNA, CDR2 YSLEER. The CDR3 nucleotides are TGCGCCAGCAGCCAAGAAGTGGGATGGCTGGGAGGTGAGCAGTTCTTC. Residues: CASSQEVGWLGGEQFF.

The V call is TRBV25-1, the J call TRBJ2-3; 10 positions match TRBD2. The CDR3 is 15 residues long. Germline CDR1 is MGHDK and CDR2 is SYGVNS. Trimming removed 6 bases from V and 3 bases from J; junction bases left unmatched: 6. This chain's CDR3 is CASRGLAGVTDTQYF. In nucleotides, the CDR3 is TGTGCCAGCAGGGGGCTAGCGGGAGTTACAGATACGCAGTATTTT.

This clonotype has a single count. The rearrangement joins TRBV21-1 to TRBJ2-1. TRBV21-1 is deemed a pseudogene. The CDR3 covers 15 residues. The CDR3 spells CASSKVSQTYNEQFF. The CDR3, as DNA: TGTGCCAGCAGCAAAGTGTCACAGACCTACAATGAGCAGTTCTTC.

This clonotype appeared a single time. This chain uses TRBV5-1 with TRBJ2-4; unclear D gene. The tail of the sequence fits TRBJ2-7 better, so the J call may be wrong. The CDR3 extends over 14 amino acids. Germline loops: CDR1 SGHRS, CDR2 YFSETQ. CDR3 amino acids: CASSSQTSTYEQYF. CDR3 DNA: TGCGCCAGCAGCTCGCAGACTTCTACCTACGAGCAGTACTTC.

This clonotype turned up a few times. DNA for the CDR3: TGCAGTGCTATTGCGGGGGGGTACAATGAGCAGTTCTTC. Amino acids: CSAIAGGYNEQFF. The chain is built from TRBV20-1 and TRBJ2-1; TRBD2 aligns across 9 bases. From germline, CDR1 is DFQATT and CDR2 SNEGSKA (reference sequence). The CDR3 sequence is 13 residues long. V was clipped by 4 bases and J by 4 bases; unmatched bases: 2.

This clonotype was found a few times. The chain recombines TRBV7-9 with TRBJ2-7; the D gene could be TRBD1 or TRBD2 (5 bases each). The better agreement between TRBJ2-4 and the DNA end casts doubt on the J call. Germline V gene lookup returns CDR1 SEHNR and CDR2 FQNEAQ (reference sequence). This CDR3 has 17 residues. CDR3 loop: CASSSPGRNGGGGIQYF. The CDR3, as DNA: TGTGCCAGCAGCTCGCCGGGACGAAATGGGGGTGGGGGCATTCAGTACTTC.

This chain links TRBV27 with TRBJ2-1; 10 nucleotides agree with TRBD1. The CDR3 runs to 15 residues. Germline V CDR1 and CDR2: MNHEY, SMNVEV (reference sequence). The junction had 8 bases not matched to a gene; V was cut back by 4 bases and J by 8 bases. The CDR3 reads CASSSGTGAGDEQFF. As DNA, the CDR3 is TGTGCCAGCAGTTCAGGGACAGGGGCAGGGGATGAGCAGTTCTTC.

The rearrangement links TRBV29-1 to TRBJ1-4; D is possibly TRBD1 (5 bases). CDR1 and CDR2 from the germline V gene are SQVTM and ANQGSEA. The CDR3 is 13 residues long. V was pared by 5 bases and J by 4 bases, with 11 bases between. Here the CDR3 reads CSVKGRGNEKLFF. As DNA, the CDR3 is TGCAGCGTTAAGGGACGGGGTAATGAAAAACTGTTTTTT.

This clonotype was detected only once. The chain is built from TRBV7-2 and TRBJ2-5; 11 bases fit TRBD2. CDR3 length: 15 residues. Germline V gene data show CDR1 as SGHTA and CDR2 as FQGNSA. V lost 4 bases to trimming and J lost 2 bases; unmatched junction nucleotides: 3. Here the CDR3 reads CASSSSGGKQETQYF. The DNA of the CDR3 is TGTGCCAGCAGCTCTAGCGGGGGGAAACAAGAGACCCAGTACTTC.

This chain uses TRBV27 with TRBJ1-1, with 7 nucleotides matching TRBD1. This CDR3 comprises 16 residues. The germline gives CDR1 MNHEY, CDR2 SMNVEV (reference sequence). V shed 2 bases and J 3 bases; nucleotides not matched to a gene: 9. This chain's CDR3 is CASSLTYRGGDTEAFF. The CDR3 coding sequence is TGTGCCAGCAGTTTAACTTACAGGGGTGGCGACACTGAAGCTTTCTTT.

This rearrangement joins TRBV4-1 to TRBJ2-4; D is unresolved. CDR3 length equals 15 residues. V gave up 1 base and J gave up 7 bases, with 14 bases separating them. Germline CDR1 reads MGHRA; CDR2 reads YSYEKL. Here the CDR3 DNA reads TGCGCCAGCAGCCAAGCAAGCGCGAGTTTTAACATTCAGTACTTC. This encodes CASSQASASFNIQYF.

This clonotype has a handful of counts. This chain connects TRBV29-1 to TRBJ1-2; 9 bases map to TRBD1. V was pared by 3 bases and J by 5 bases, with 1 base of the junction left unmatched. In germline, CDR1 is SQVTM, CDR2 ANQGSEA. The CDR3 is made up of 12 amino acids. DNA for the CDR3: TGCAGCGTTGAGGACAGGGGTTATGGCTACACCTTC. This translates into CSVEDRGYGYTF. Full variable domain (outside the CDR3, taken from reference TRBV29-1 and TRBJ1-2): SAVISQKPSRDICQRGTSLTIQCQVDSQVTMMFWYRQQPGQSLTLIATANQGSEATYESGFVIDKFPISRPNLTFSTLTVSNMSPEDSSIYLCSVEDRGYGYTFGSGTRLTVV.

J is TRBJ2-7 and V is TRBV27; TRBD2 is a possible D gene (5 bases). Germline CDR1 is MNHEY and CDR2 is SMNVEV (reference sequence). The V end was cut by 5 bases, the J end by 3 bases, with 17 bases between. The CDR3 sequence is 15 residues long. As DNA, the CDR3 is TGTGCCAGCAGTCGGGTAAGAGGGTTCAACTACGAGCAGTACTTC. Encoded protein: CASSRVRGFNYEQYF.

The chain recombines TRBV4-3 with TRBJ2-5, with 15 bases lining up with TRBD2. CDR3 length equals 16 residues. Germline-derived CDR1 and CDR2 are LGHNA and YSLEER. V dropped 4 bases and J dropped 11; count of bases not matched to a gene: 11. The CDR3 protein is CASSREGLAGGGRQYF. For the CDR3, the DNA is TGCGCCAGCAGCCGAGAAGGACTAGCGGGAGGGGGACGGCAGTACTTC.

The V call is TRBV3-1, the J call TRBJ1-6; D remains unclear. Germline CDR1 is LGHDT and CDR2 is YNNKEL (reference sequence). Trimming removed 0 bases from V and 7 bases from J, with 10 bases in between. The length of the CDR3 is 15 residues. CDR3 sequence: CASSQDGFGNSPLHF. The CDR3 nucleotides read TGTGCCAGCAGCCAAGACGGGTTTGGAAATTCACCCCTCCACTTT.

This clonotype was seen a handful of times. V gene TRBV28 combines with J gene TRBJ2-7; D may be TRBD1 (5 bases). Germline CDR1 and CDR2: MDHEN and SYDVKM. There are 12 residues in the CDR3. Trimming left V 6 bases short and J 5 bases short, with 11 bases between. The CDR3 sequence is CASSGQGDEQYF. CDR3 coding DNA: TGTGCCAGCAGCGGCCAAGGGGACGAGCAGTACTTC.

This clonotype occurred once. At one of its ends the junction is not consistent with the germline gene, which may arise from a read error. The chain joins TRBV27 to TRBJ2-5, with D perhaps matching TRBD1 (5 bases). This CDR3 comprises 13 residues. CDR1 is MNHEY, CDR2 SMNVEV, per germline (reference sequence). This CDR3 reads CAGRGQPQETQYF. CDR3 in DNA: TGTGCCGGCAGAGGACAACCCCAAGAGACCCAGTACTTC.

This clonotype has at least ten counts. V gene TRBV4-3 combines with J gene TRBJ2-5; either TRBD1 or TRBD2 may fit D (5 bases each). The CDR3 is 17 residues long. Trimming removed 4 bases from V and 3 bases from J, with 21 bases in between. Germline CDR1 reads LGHNA; CDR2 reads YSLEER. The CDR3 spells CASSPYLDKMGEETQYF. The CDR3 DNA follows: TGCGCCAGCAGCCCTTACCTTGACAAAATGGGGGAAGAGACCCAGTACTTC.

The rearrangement uses TRBV18 and TRBJ1-4; D might be TRBD1 (6 bases). Per the germline V gene, CDR1 is KGHSH and CDR2 is LQKENI. The CDR3 is 12 amino acids. V was shortened by 3 bases and J by 10 bases, with 9 bases between the two germline ends. The CDR3 reads CASSPEGGKLFF. Here the CDR3 DNA reads TGTGCCAGCTCACCGGAAGGGGGAAAACTGTTTTTT.